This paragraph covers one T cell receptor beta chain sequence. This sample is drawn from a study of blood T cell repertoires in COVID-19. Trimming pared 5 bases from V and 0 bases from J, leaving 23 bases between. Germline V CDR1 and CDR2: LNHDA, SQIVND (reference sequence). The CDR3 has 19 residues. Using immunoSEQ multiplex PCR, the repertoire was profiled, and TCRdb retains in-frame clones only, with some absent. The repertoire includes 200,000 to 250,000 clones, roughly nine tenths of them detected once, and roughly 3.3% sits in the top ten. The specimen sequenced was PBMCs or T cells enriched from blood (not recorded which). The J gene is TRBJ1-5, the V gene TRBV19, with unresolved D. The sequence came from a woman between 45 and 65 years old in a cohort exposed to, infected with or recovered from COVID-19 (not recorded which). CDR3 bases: TGTGCCAGTAGTTCCCCTGGGTCCCGGGAACTCTATAGCAATCAGCCCCAGCATTTT. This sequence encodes CASSSPGSRELYSNQPQHF. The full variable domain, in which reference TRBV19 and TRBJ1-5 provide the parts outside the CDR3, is DGGITQSPKYLFRKEGQNVTLSCEQNLNHDAMYWYRQDPGQGLRLIYYSQIVNDFQKGDIAEGYSVSREKKESFPLTVTSAQKNPTAFYLCASSSPGSRELYSNQPQHFGDGTRLSIL.